Following are 20 T cell receptor beta chains from one sample sequenced in a study of tumor-infiltrating lymphocytes in primary liver carcinoma. A primer in the constant region served to generate TCR beta cDNA from about 480 ng of total RNA. Modified slightly, ARM-PCR produced TCR beta libraries over three nested multiplex PCR rounds. Both of the initial two PCR rounds ran for approximately 11 cycles and employed TRBV1-TRBV30 forward primers alongside a C-beta reverse primer. MiXCR was run by TCRdb on the multiplex PCR reads, yielding one entry per CDR3 protein. The table shows tens of thousands of distinct CDR3 sequences, with about 68% occurring only once. Both RNA and DNA were isolated together from 20-30 mg of bulk tissue that had not been sorted. The specimen sequenced was liver tumor tissue from sampling region 3. As for subset: tumor region T3, left-lateral pole. Receptors originate from a man in his forties with primary liver carcinoma and hepatitis B virus infection.

This clonotype was picked up a small number of times. The DNA for the CDR3 is TGTGCCAGCAGTTCCCTGGCGGGAGTACATTACTTC. Protein sequence: CASSSLAGVHYF. V is TRBV28 and J is TRBJ2-7; 7 positions match TRBD2. V shed 4 bases, J shed 13 bases, and the junction held 10 bases outside the gene matches. CDR3 length equals 12 residues. Germline V gene data show CDR1 as MDHEN and CDR2 as SYDVKM.

A word on this clonotype: A junction boundary mismatches the germline segment, possibly from a read error. The rearrangement uses TRBV4-2 and TRBJ2-1; a possible D gene is TRBD1 (6 bases). The germline CDR1 and CDR2 sequences are LGHNA and YNFKEQ. The CDR3 contains 13 residues. Here the CDR3 reads CASSQGHYNERFF. CDR3 DNA sequence: TGTGCCAGCAGCCAGGGACACTACAATGAGCGGTTCTTC.

With regard to this clonotype: A junction end diverges from the germline sequence, so it may reflect a read error. The chain employs TRBV6-1 and TRBJ1-5, with D unresolved. Germline V lookup: CDR1 MNHNS, CDR2 SASEGT. This CDR3 has 15 amino acids. CDR3 bases: TGTGCCAGCGGTGAGCGGGGTCTTGGCATTCAGCCCCAGCATTTT. This gives the protein CASGERGLGIQPQHF.

The gene calls are TRBV11-2 and TRBJ2-7; maybe TRBD2 (5 bases). Trimming left V 7 bases short and J 3 bases short, with 19 bases between. The CDR3 is made up of 15 amino acids. Germline-derived CDR1 and CDR2 are SGHAT and FQNNGV. The CDR3 DNA sequence: TGTGCCAGCAACCCCTTGGAAGCGGCCCTCTACGAGCAGTACTTC. Translated: CASNPLEAALYEQYF.

This clonotype was seen ten or more times. CDR3 sequence (DNA): TGTGCCAGCACCGGGGGGGCGGGAGCCGCGTACGAGCAGTACTTC. This gives the protein CASTGGAGAAYEQYF. The J gene is TRBJ2-7, the V gene TRBV6-1, with 8 bases lining up with TRBD2. CDR3 length equals 15 residues. V shed 7 bases, J shed 4 bases, and the junction held 12 bases outside the gene matches. The germline CDR1 and CDR2 sequences are MNHNS and SASEGT.

This clonotype was picked up many times. The chain recombines TRBV6-2 or TRBV6-3 with TRBJ2-7; a possible D gene is TRBD2 (6 bases). V gave up 6 bases and J gave up 4 bases, with 22 bases separating them. CDR3 length: 16 amino acids. Germline CDR1 is MNHEY and CDR2 is SVGEGT. CDR3 in DNA: TGTGCCAGCAGCGACCCAGGACTCCTCGGGGGTTACGAGCAGTACTTC. Its protein product is CASSDPGLLGGYEQYF.

A word on this clonotype: An end of the junction does not agree with germline; a read error may underlie this. The chain employs TRBV11-2 and TRBJ2-7; 9 nucleotides agree with TRBD1. This CDR3 region has 15 residues. In germline, CDR1 is SGHAT, CDR2 FQNNGV. The CDR3 DNA reads as TGTACCAGCAGCTCTACAGGGGGCCGGAGGTACGGACAGTACTTC. Amino acid sequence: CTSSSTGGRRYGQYF.

The chain employs TRBV28 and TRBJ1-2; no clear D. Trimming removed 5 bases at V and 3 bases at J, with 16 bases between. CDR1 and CDR2 (germline): MDHEN, SYDVKM. This CDR3 has 15 residues. CDR3 protein: CASSPRWSADYGYTF. CDR3 sequence (DNA): TGTGCCAGCAGTCCCCGGTGGAGCGCTGACTATGGCTACACCTTC.

Comment on this clonotype: A read error is likely, as this CDR3 ends without the conserved phenylalanine or tryptophan. No DNA is shown, since the ends of the CDR3 on it are uncertain; the CDR3 is the one TCRdb lists. This chain connects TRBV11-2 to TRBJ2-7; the table calls TRBD1, which could not be checked here. CDR1 is SGHAT and CDR2 is FQNNGV in the germline V gene. The CDR3 length is 15 residues, termini included. CDR3 protein: CASTPLEAAHYEQHY.

The rearrangement links TRBV6-2 or TRBV6-3 to TRBJ2-7; TRBD2 might be the D (6 bases). Germline V gives CDR1 MNHEY, CDR2 SVGEGT. Between the trimmed V and J ends, which lost 8 bases and 4 bases, there was a span of 24 bases. This CDR3 region has 16 residues. This CDR3 is CASCDPGHLGGYEQYF. In nucleotides, the CDR3 is TGTGCCAGCTGCGACCCAGGACACCTCGGGGGTTACGAGCAGTACTTC.

In regard to this clonotype: This CDR3 fails to terminate in the conserved phenylalanine or tryptophan, so it likely reflects a read error. The chain has TRBV12-3 or TRBV12-4 and TRBJ1-1; D is unclear. The CDR3 runs 13 residues. DNA of the CDR3: TGTGTCAGCAGTTTATCGGATCTCACTGAAGCTTTCTCT. Amino acid sequence: CVSSLSDLTEAFS.

Points on this clonotype: Germline is not matched at one junction end, which may reflect a read error. The rearrangement joins TRBV12-3 or TRBV12-4 to TRBJ2-7, with D perhaps matching TRBD2 (6 bases). The CDR3 is made up of 13 amino acids. This CDR3 reads CTSRSTGEQEQYF. In nucleotides, the CDR3 is TGTACCAGCAGGTCCACGGGGGAGCAAGAGCAGTACTTC.

Worth noting for this clonotype: A much more abundant neighbour one base away suggests this may be a read error. CDR3 protein: CAGSQGVGANQPQHF. CDR3 bases: TGCGCCGGCAGCCAAGGTGTAGGGGCCAATCAGCCCCAGCATTTT. V gene TRBV4-1 combines with J gene TRBJ1-5, with TRBD1 as a possible D gene (5 bases). The CDR3 has 15 amino acids. The V gene's germline CDR1 is MGHRA and CDR2 YSYEKL.

On this clonotype: The CDR3 end shows no conserved phenylalanine or tryptophan, and so a read error is likely. The DNA is omitted, as the CDR3 cannot be located on it reliably, and the CDR3 follows TCRdb's listing. The chain couples TRBV6-5 to TRBJ2-3. The CDR3 length equals 13 residues, ends included. Looked up from germline, CDR1 is MNHEY and CDR2 is SVGAGI. The CDR3 region is CASSKTRADTQCY.

This clonotype was seen more than once but under ten times. In nucleotides, the CDR3 is TGTGCCAGTAGCGTGGACCGCCACCATGGCTACACCTTC. Residues: CASSVDRHHGYTF. The chain recombines TRBV5-4 with TRBJ1-2; D not certain. The CDR3 is 13 residues long. Germline V gene data show CDR1 as SGHNT and CDR2 as YYREEE (reference sequence). Between the trimmed V and J ends, which lost 8 bases and 6 bases, there was a span of 17 bases.

At least ten counts were recorded for this clonotype. The V gene is TRBV7-9, the J gene TRBJ1-4; 7 positions agree with TRBD1. Germline trimming cut 0 bases from V and 8 bases from J; bases unmatched to any gene: 6. The V gene's germline CDR1 is SEHNR and CDR2 FQNEAQ (reference sequence). CDR3 length: 15 amino acids. The CDR3 DNA reads TGTGCCAGCAGCTTAGCGGGGACAGAGGAAGAAAAACTGTTTTTT. It translates to CASSLAGTEEEKLFF. The entire variable domain, with the rest obtained from reference TRBV7-9 and TRBJ1-4, is as follows: DTGVSQNPRHKITKRGQNVTFRCDPISEHNRLYWYRQTLGQGPEFLTYFQNEAQLEKSRLLSDRFSAERPKGSFSTLEIQRTEQGDSAMYLCASSLAGTEEEKLFFGSGTQLSVL.

This clonotype was observed at least ten times. This sequence joins TRBV5-4 and TRBJ2-5, with a weak D call TRBD2 (5 bases). CDR1 and CDR2 from the germline V gene are SGHNT and YYREEE (reference sequence). The CDR3 extends over 16 amino acids. V gave up 0 bases and J gave up 4 bases, with 16 bases separating them. The chain's CDR3 is CASSLGLAGGGETQYF. As DNA, the CDR3 is TGTGCCAGCAGCTTGGGTCTAGCCGGTGGCGGAGAGACCCAGTACTTC.

This clonotype was picked up one time. Mismatch with germline at one junction end may stem from a read error. The rearrangement uses TRBV11-2 and TRBJ2-2, with D tentatively TRBD2 (6 bases). The CDR3 extends over 16 amino acids. The germline CDR1 and CDR2 sequences are SGHAT and FQNNGV. The CDR3 loop reads CACSLVALAGNGELFF. CDR3 nucleotide sequence: TGTGCCTGCAGCTTAGTGGCGCTGGCGGGAAACGGGGAGCTGTTTTTT.

By share of the sample, this clonotype is medium-sized. V and J are TRBV11-2 and TRBJ2-2; 7 nucleotides line up with TRBD1. The V and J ends lost 7 bases and 5 bases, in that order; junction bases with no gene match: 10. The CDR3 sequence is 15 residues long. From germline, CDR1 is SGHAT and CDR2 FQNNGV. The CDR3 here is CASTKRQGWTGELFF. In DNA form, the CDR3 reads TGTGCCAGCACAAAAAGACAGGGCTGGACCGGGGAGCTGTTTTTT.

A single count supports this clonotype. The conserved final phenylalanine or tryptophan is absent from the CDR3, which likely points to a read error. V and J are TRBV6-1 and TRBJ2-1; D not resolved. The CDR3 has 11 amino acids. Trimming took off 6 bases at V and 10 bases at J, with 10 bases between the two ends. Per germline, CDR1 MNHNS and CDR2 SASEGT. The CDR3 protein is CASSLSTEQFL. DNA for the CDR3: TGTGCCAGCAGCCTTTCGACAGAGCAGTTCCTC.